One sample yielded the 16 T cell receptor beta chains listed below, sequenced in a study of blood T cell repertoires in COVID-19. TCRdb's copy holds only in-frame clones and misses some; the assay was immunoSEQ multiplex PCR. The sample includes about 71,000 clones, roughly nine tenths seen only once; the top ten take 4.5% to 5.5%. Sequenced: peripheral blood. The receptors here all came from a woman under 30 with acute or convalescent COVID-19.

CDR3 bases: TGTGCCAGCAGTGAAGGACAGGGGACCTACACCGGGGAGCTGTTTTTT. Translation gives CASSEGQGTYTGELFF. This chain joins TRBV2 and TRBJ2-2, with TRBD1 matching 8 bases. The CDR3 spans 16 residues. V lost 1 base, J lost 3 bases, and 4 bases stayed unmatched. CDR1 and CDR2 (germline): SNHLY, FYNNEI.

The chain combines TRBV4-2 with TRBJ2-5, with 7 bases matching TRBD2. The ends lost 5 bases at V and 2 bases at J; junction bases unmatched: 8. CDR1 is LGHNA, CDR2 YNFKEQ, per germline. This CDR3 is built from 15 residues. CDR3 nucleotides: TGTGCCAGCAGCGACTTGGGGGGGGATCAAGAGACCCAGTACTTC. It yields the protein CASSDLGGDQETQYF.

The V gene is TRBV12-3 or TRBV12-4, the J gene TRBJ2-1; no definite D call. V lost 5 bases, J lost 6 bases, and 8 bases lay in between. This CDR3 comprises 12 residues. Here the CDR3 DNA reads TGTGCCAGCAGTCACACGGGCAATGAGCAGTTCTTC. It is translated as CASSHTGNEQFF.

The rearrangement joins TRBV2 to TRBJ1-4, with D possibly being TRBD1 (6 bases). The CDR3 totals 13 residues. V gave up 4 bases and J gave up 6 bases, with 9 bases separating them. Germline V gene sequence: CDR1 SNHLY, CDR2 FYNNEI. CDR3 sequence (DNA): TGTGCCAGCAGTGTGAAGGGGGATGAAAAACTGTTTTTT. It translates to CASSVKGDEKLFF.

The rearrangement links TRBV11-2 to TRBJ1-2; perhaps TRBD1 as D (5 bases). The germline V gene encodes CDR1 SGHAT and CDR2 FQNNGV. The CDR3 is 14 amino acids. Trimming cost V 6 bases and J 2 bases, with 13 bases left between them. The CDR3 coding sequence is TGTGCCAGCAGTCGAATACAGGAGAACTATGGCTACACCTTC. This encodes CASSRIQENYGYTF.

The genes are TRBV20-1 and TRBJ2-1, with 8 bases aligning to TRBD2. The CDR3 spans 11 residues. The V and J ends lost 5 bases and 7 bases, in that order; junction bases with no gene match: 1. Germline V gene data show CDR1 as DFQATT and CDR2 as SNEGSKA (reference sequence). CDR3 in DNA: TGCAGTGCTCCGGGAGGGAATGAGCAGTTCTTC. This encodes CSAPGGNEQFF.

The V and J genes are TRBV2 and TRBJ1-5; TRBD1 might be the D (5 bases). This CDR3 spans 15 amino acids. Per the germline V gene, CDR1 is SNHLY and CDR2 is FYNNEI. V lost 2 bases to trimming and J lost 3 bases, with 11 bases between them. This chain's CDR3 is CASSEMSGSNQPQHF. The DNA of the CDR3 is TGTGCCAGCAGTGAAATGTCAGGGTCCAATCAGCCCCAGCATTTT.

The genes are TRBV6-2 or TRBV6-3 and TRBJ1-1; D gene uncertain. CDR1 is MNHEY, CDR2 SVGEGT, per germline. The CDR3 spans 16 residues. Trimming left V 6 bases short and J 1 base short, with 18 bases between. In DNA form, the CDR3 reads TGTGCCAGCAGCCCCCACGTGTCAGGAAGGAACACTGAAGCTTTCTTT. This gives the protein CASSPHVSGRNTEAFF.

This clone came up once. The chain couples TRBV11-2 to TRBJ2-7, with TRBD1 identical over 7 bases. The CDR3 length is 14 residues. Germline values: CDR1 SGHAT, CDR2 FQNNGV. V was clipped by 5 bases and J by 0 bases; unmatched bases: 4. For the CDR3, the DNA is TGTGCCAGCAGCCTGGGACAGTCCTCCTACGAGCAGTACTTC. Translating gives CASSLGQSSYEQYF.

CDR3 DNA: TGTGCCAGCAGCTTAGTGGGGCCTGATACCGGGGAGCTGTTTTTT. Protein: CASSLVGPDTGELFF. V is TRBV7-6 and J is TRBJ2-2, with D possibly being TRBD1 (5 bases). Trimming took 1 base from V and 5 from J, leaving 11 bases between them. CDR3 length equals 15 residues. Per germline, CDR1 SGHVS and CDR2 FNYEAQ.

The chain links TRBV6-5 to TRBJ2-5, with TRBD1 matching over 7 bases. The V and J ends lost 5 bases and 2 bases, in that order; junction bases with no gene match: 8. Per the germline V gene, CDR1 is MNHEY and CDR2 is SVGAGI. The length of the CDR3 is 15 residues. CDR3 residues: CASSKPGQTQETQYF. The CDR3 DNA reads as TGTGCCAGCAGTAAACCGGGACAGACACAAGAGACCCAGTACTTC.

The V call is TRBV6-6, the J call TRBJ2-7; 10 bases agree with TRBD2. The CDR3 runs 15 residues. V dropped 7 bases and J dropped 2; count of bases not matched to a gene: 8. Germline V lookup: CDR1 MNHNY, CDR2 SVGAGI (reference sequence). CDR3 nucleotide sequence: TGTGCCAGCACCCTAGGACTAGCGGCTACCTACGAGCAGTACTTC. Protein: CASTLGLAATYEQYF.

The V and J genes are TRBV5-7 and TRBJ1-5; D unclear. TRBV5-7 belongs to the ORF category, with a function that is uncertain. The V and J ends lost 4 bases and 7 bases respectively, with 15 bases between them. The CDR3 covers 14 residues. This CDR3 reads CASSAERRNQPQHF. CDR3 nucleotides: TGTGCCAGCAGCGCCGAACGGAGGAACCAGCCCCAGCATTTT.

For this clone: At one boundary the junction diverges from the germline segment, which might be a read error. This chain links TRBV7-9 with TRBJ1-2; a weak D match, TRBD1 (6 bases). The CDR3 is 13 amino acids. Germline values: CDR1 SEHNR, CDR2 FQNEAQ (reference sequence). The CDR3 nucleotides are TGTGCCAGCAGCACCACAGGGAACTCTGGCTACACCTTC. This translates into CASSTTGNSGYTF.

V and J are TRBV7-2 and TRBJ1-5; D perhaps matches TRBD1 (6 bases). This CDR3 comprises 15 residues. V gave up 5 bases and J gave up 0 bases, with 11 bases separating them. Germline V CDR1 and CDR2: SGHTA, FQGNSA. This CDR3 reads CASSVGTNSNQPQHF. Written as DNA, the CDR3 is TGTGCCAGCAGCGTCGGGACAAATAGCAATCAGCCCCAGCATTTT. Using reference TRBV7-2 and TRBJ1-5 for the parts outside the CDR3, the full variable domain is GAGVSQSPSNKVTEKGKDVELRCDPISGHTALYWYRQSLGQGLEFLIYFQGNSAPDKSGLPSDRFSAERTGGSVSTLTIQRTQQEDSAVYLCASSVGTNSNQPQHFGDGTRLSIL.

The chain has TRBV19 and TRBJ2-3; a weak D match, TRBD1 (5 bases). V lost 1 base, J lost 3 bases, and 11 bases lay in between. Germline lookup yields CDR1 LNHDA and CDR2 SQIVND (reference sequence). The CDR3 has 15 residues. The CDR3 protein is CASSIVGAVTDTQYF. DNA for the CDR3: TGTGCCAGTAGTATAGTTGGGGCGGTGACAGATACGCAGTATTTT.